Included here is one T cell receptor (beta chain) sequence, with context. The target antigen is unknown. This sample is drawn from a study of cytomegalovirus exposure and HLA in healthy donors. Regarding the study as a whole: A reported reduction in N-insertions relative to the approximately 690-donor mean was seen in an Asian-associated ancestry cluster in a later analysis.

The PCR contained 60 Vbeta and 13 Jbeta primers. The repertoire was sequenced with immunoSEQ multiplex PCR; TCRdb's copy has only in-frame clones and lacks some. The sample has about 190,000 clones, less than 85% seen once; the top ten hold more than 4%. V gave up 1 base and J gave up 2 bases, with 14 bases separating them. CDR1 SQVTM and CDR2 ANQGSEA come from the germline V gene. The CDR3 consists of 16 residues. The gene calls are TRBV29-1 and TRBJ2-2, with D possibly TRBD1 on 8 matching bases. Material for sequencing was PBMCs. The source is a young man in good health and CMV-seropositive. Here the CDR3 reads CSVEATGGDNTGELFF. Written as DNA, the CDR3 is TGCAGCGTTGAAGCCACAGGGGGGGACAACACCGGGGAGCTGTTTTTT.